A single sample is the source of the 31 T cell receptor beta chains below, sequenced in a study of OX40 agonist ivuxolimab in advanced cancers. Produced via immunoSEQ multiplex PCR; TCRdb's table is partial and in-frame only. The sample includes roughly 70,000 clones, just over 85% of them seen just once. The input for sequencing was CD4+ or CD8+ T cells sorted from blood, taken in a trial of the OX40 agonist ivuxolimab. The receptors derive from an adult with an advanced solid tumor such as melanoma, head and neck, liver or kidney cancer.

The chain links TRBV6-5 to TRBJ2-7; TRBD1 is a possible D gene (6 bases). Trimming cost V 0 bases and J 4 bases, with 10 bases left between them. The germline CDR1 and CDR2 sequences are MNHEY and SVGAGI. The CDR3 is 14 amino acids. CDR3 in DNA: TGTGCCAGCAGTTACTCCGGCCAGGGGTACGAGCAGTACTTC. It yields the protein CASSYSGQGYEQYF.

V is TRBV5-1 and J is TRBJ2-2; TRBD2 matches at 8 bases. The length of the CDR3 is 16 residues. The V gene end was trimmed by 3 bases and the J gene end by 2 bases; junction bases not matched to a gene: 6. Germline CDR1 is SGHRS and CDR2 is YFSETQ. The CDR3 DNA reads TGCGCCAGCAGCTCTGGTAGCGGGGTAAACACCGGGGAGCTGTTTTTT. This codes for CASSSGSGVNTGELFF.

This rearrangement joins TRBV4-3 to TRBJ1-1; 8 bases agree with TRBD1. V lost 1 base and J lost 3; bases outside the gene matches: 4. In germline, CDR1 is LGHNA, CDR2 YSLEER. There are 15 residues in the CDR3. The CDR3 here is CASSQGTGWDTEAFF. The CDR3 DNA reads as TGCGCCAGCAGCCAAGGGACAGGGTGGGACACTGAAGCTTTCTTT.

A few counts support this clone. The rearrangement uses TRBV2 and TRBJ1-6; D unresolved. This CDR3 region has 12 residues. With 10 bases removed from V and 10 bases from J, the gap between germline ends came to 14 bases. Germline V gene lookup returns CDR1 SNHLY and CDR2 FYNNEI. The CDR3, as DNA: TGTGCCACCATCGCCTTGGGGTCACCCCTCCACTTT. The encoded protein is CATIALGSPLHF.

The DNA of the CDR3 is TGTGCCAGCAGTGAAAGGACAGGGGACGAGCAGTACTTC. The encoded protein is CASSERTGDEQYF. The chain has TRBV6-1 and TRBJ2-7, with 9 bases matching TRBD1. V shed 2 bases, J shed 5 bases, and the junction held 1 base outside the gene matches. Germline-derived CDR1 and CDR2 are MNHNS and SASEGT. The CDR3 contains 13 residues.

This clone was seen just once. The J gene is TRBJ1-6, the V gene TRBV27; D remains ambiguous. CDR1 MNHEY and CDR2 SMNVEV come from the germline V gene (reference sequence). V lost 6 bases and J 6 bases, leaving 9 bases between the germline ends. The CDR3 runs to 13 residues. This CDR3 is CASSDNINSPLHF. The CDR3 DNA reads as TGTGCCAGCAGCGATAATATTAATTCACCCCTCCACTTT.

The V gene is TRBV5-1, the J gene TRBJ2-7; the match to TRBD2 covers 9 bases. The length of the CDR3 is 14 residues. Germline values: CDR1 SGHRS, CDR2 YFSETQ. With 4 bases clipped from V and 11 bases from J, the junction kept 13 bases outside the gene matches. This CDR3 is CASSPEAGGPQEYF. The DNA for the CDR3 is TGCGCCAGCAGCCCGGAGGCGGGGGGGCCCCAGGAGTACTTC.

This rearrangement joins TRBV28 to TRBJ2-7, with 8 bases that match TRBD1. The V and J ends lost 2 bases and 5 bases, in that order; junction bases with no gene match: 8. The CDR3 has 15 amino acids. Germline V gene sequence: CDR1 MDHEN, CDR2 SYDVKM. CDR3 in amino acids: CASSLGQGAFNEQYF. The CDR3 DNA reads TGTGCCAGCAGTTTAGGGCAGGGGGCTTTTAACGAGCAGTACTTC.

The CDR3 DNA sequence: TGTGCCAGCAGTTTAGAGGGGGGCGTCGGCTACACCTTC. Translating it yields CASSLEGGVGYTF. The V gene is TRBV28, the J gene TRBJ1-2; perhaps TRBD1 as D (6 bases). Trimming stripped 2 bases from V and 8 bases from J, with 12 bases between. Germline CDR1 and CDR2: MDHEN and SYDVKM. The CDR3 has 13 residues.

The V gene is TRBV7-9, the J gene TRBJ1-1; no clear D gene. V lost 4 bases, J lost 1 base, and 7 bases lay in between. CDR3 length equals 13 residues. Germline lookup yields CDR1 SEHNR and CDR2 FQNEAQ (reference sequence). CDR3 DNA sequence: TGTGCCAGCAGCTCCAGCACGAACACTGAAGCTTTCTTT. This codes for CASSSSTNTEAFF.

The V gene is TRBV2, the J gene TRBJ1-3, with TRBD1 as a possible D gene (5 bases). The germline V gene encodes CDR1 SNHLY and CDR2 FYNNEI. With 8 bases removed from V and 4 bases from J, the gap between germline ends came to 15 bases. This CDR3 comprises 14 residues. The CDR3 coding sequence is TGTGCCAGCCTCCTTTCGGGGGTCGGAAACACCATATATTTT. It translates to CASLLSGVGNTIYF.

This chain uses TRBV30 with TRBJ1-1, with D possibly matching TRBD1 (6 bases). The germline gives CDR1 GTSNPN, CDR2 SVGIG (reference sequence). The length of the CDR3 is 11 residues. Trimming shortened V by 3 bases and J by 7 bases, and 9 bases separated the two germline ends. CDR3 amino acids: CAWSRGVEAFF. CDR3 bases: TGTGCCTGGAGCAGGGGAGTTGAAGCTTTCTTT.

This chain connects TRBV10-3 to TRBJ1-3, with TRBD1 matching 7 bases. This CDR3 region has 16 residues. In germline, CDR1 is ENHRY, CDR2 SYGVKD. The junction had 5 bases not matched to a gene; V was cut back by 3 bases and J by 0 bases. The CDR3 spells CAISDGTADSGNTIYF. The CDR3 bases are TGTGCCATCAGTGACGGGACAGCCGACTCTGGAAACACCATATATTTT.

The rearrangement links TRBV4-3 to TRBJ1-1, with a possible D match to TRBD1 (5 bases). This CDR3 contains 17 residues. Trimming took off 0 bases at V and 2 bases at J, with 16 bases between the two ends. CDR1 is LGHNA, CDR2 YSLEER, per germline. The CDR3 nucleotides are TGCGCCAGCAGCCAAGATTTGGGGGGGGAGATTAACACTGAAGCTTTCTTT. This translates into CASSQDLGGEINTEAFF.

In DNA form, the CDR3 reads TGTGCCTGGAAGACAGCGGGAGCTTCAGATACGCAGTATTTT. Translation: CAWKTAGASDTQYF. J is TRBJ2-3 and V is TRBV30, with TRBD2 matching over 8 bases. CDR1 is GTSNPN and CDR2 is SVGIG in the germline V gene (reference sequence). The CDR3 totals 14 residues. After removal of 4 bases from V and 4 bases from J, the junction contained 7 bases not matched to a gene.

The rearrangement uses TRBV4-1 and TRBJ2-7; either TRBD1 or TRBD2 may supply D (5 bases each). The CDR3 extends over 14 amino acids. V lost 1 base and J 7 bases, leaving 14 bases between the germline ends. Germline CDR1 MGHRA, CDR2 YSYEKL. The CDR3 DNA reads as TGCGCCAGCAGCCAAGCCGGGACGATGGGAGAGCAGTACTTC. It translates to CASSQAGTMGEQYF.

This sequence joins TRBV7-2 and TRBJ2-1, with a tentative D call TRBD2 (6 bases). In germline, CDR1 is SGHTA, CDR2 FQGNSA. V lost 1 base and J 9 bases, leaving 16 bases between the germline ends. The CDR3 loop spans 15 amino acids. The CDR3 reads CASSLGRDQRGEQFF. The CDR3 DNA follows: TGTGCCAGCAGCTTAGGGCGGGATCAACGGGGTGAGCAGTTCTTC.

The chain employs TRBV15 and TRBJ1-1, with 7 positions matching TRBD1. Germline CDR1 is LNHNV and CDR2 is YYDKDF (reference sequence). The CDR3 sequence is 16 residues long. With V trimmed by 0 bases and J by 4 bases, 8 bases remained unmatched. This CDR3 reads CATSRDQGGWGTEAFF. In nucleotides, the CDR3 is TGTGCCACCAGCAGAGATCAAGGGGGCTGGGGCACTGAAGCTTTCTTT. Drawing the rest from reference TRBV15 and TRBJ1-1, the complete variable domain is DAMVIQNPRYQVTQFGKPVTLSCSQTLNHNVMYWYQQKSSQAPKLLFHYYDKDFNNEADTPDNFQSRRPNTSFCFLDIRSPGLGDTAMYLCATSRDQGGWGTEAFFGQGTRLTVV.

This clone occurred many times. V gene TRBV2 combines with J gene TRBJ2-1; no reliable D call. CDR1 and CDR2 from the germline V gene are SNHLY and FYNNEI. Trimming took 8 bases from V and 4 from J, leaving 15 bases between them. The CDR3 spans 14 residues. The CDR3 DNA sequence: TGTGCCAGCGGTAGTGGAGTCCTTTACAATGAGCAGTTCTTC. Amino acid sequence: CASGSGVLYNEQFF.

The CDR3 protein is CATSPAAQHDTQYF. The CDR3 DNA reads as TGTGCCACCAGCCCGGCCGCCCAGCATGATACGCAGTATTTT. This chain joins TRBV15 and TRBJ2-3, with D unclear. Germline V gene lookup returns CDR1 LNHNV and CDR2 YYDKDF (reference sequence). The CDR3 consists of 14 residues. The V end lost 5 bases, the J end lost 6 bases, and 15 bases lay between the germline ends. The full variable domain, in which reference TRBV15 and TRBJ2-3 provide the parts outside the CDR3, is DAMVIQNPRYQVTQFGKPVTLSCSQTLNHNVMYWYQQKSSQAPKLLFHYYDKDFNNEADTPDNFQSRRPNTSFCFLDIRSPGLGDTAMYLCATSPAAQHDTQYFGPGTRLTVL.

The genes are TRBV5-4 and TRBJ1-4, with TRBD1 matching 12 bases. The germline V gene has CDR1 SGHNT and CDR2 YYREEE (reference sequence). The CDR3 consists of 17 residues. Losses at the gene ends were 4 bases for V and 8 bases for J; bases not matched to a gene: 12. The CDR3 loop is CASSAGTGGLRQEKLFF. The DNA of the CDR3 is TGTGCCAGCAGCGCCGGGACAGGGGGCTTGAGACAGGAAAAACTGTTTTTT.

The rearrangement uses TRBV6-1 and TRBJ1-2; D gene unclear. The germline gives CDR1 MNHNS, CDR2 SASEGT. The CDR3 extends over 16 amino acids. V dropped 2 bases and J dropped 0 bases, with 13 bases sitting between them. The CDR3 here is CASSERVGAANYGYTF. The CDR3 DNA is TGTGCCAGCAGTGAAAGAGTGGGCGCCGCTAACTATGGCTACACCTTC.

The chain links TRBV19 to TRBJ2-2; the match to TRBD1 covers 8 bases. The CDR3 loop spans 14 amino acids. V lost 7 bases, J lost 5 bases, and 6 bases stayed unmatched. Germline CDR1 is LNHDA and CDR2 is SQIVND (reference sequence). In nucleotides, the CDR3 is TGTGCCAGTATCGGACAGGGAGGAACCGGGGAGCTGTTTTTT. Amino acid sequence: CASIGQGGTGELFF.

The rearrangement uses TRBV27 and TRBJ1-5; 8 bases line up with TRBD1. After removal of 6 bases from V and 4 bases from J, the junction contained 5 bases not matched to a gene. The CDR3 totals 14 residues. Germline V gene lookup returns CDR1 MNHEY and CDR2 SMNVEV (reference sequence). CDR3 DNA sequence: TGTGCCAGCAGCAAGGGGACAGGTAATCAGCCCCAGCATTTT. Translation gives CASSKGTGNQPQHF.

This chain joins TRBV7-9 and TRBJ2-7; D assignment may be TRBD1 or TRBD2 (6 bases each). V lost 5 bases and J lost 8, with 13 bases in between. Germline-derived CDR1 and CDR2 are SEHNR and FQNEAQ (reference sequence). The CDR3 length is 12 residues. CDR3 loop: CASSPGAGQQYF. CDR3 DNA sequence: TGTGCCAGCAGCCCGGGGGCGGGACAGCAGTACTTC.

The chain joins TRBV4-2 to TRBJ2-3; D possibly matches TRBD1 or TRBD2 (5 bases each). Germline CDR1 is LGHNA and CDR2 is YNFKEQ. With 6 bases removed from V and 1 base from J, the gap between germline ends came to 14 bases. CDR3 size: 15 residues. The CDR3 region has the DNA TGTGCCAGCAGGTGGGAGCAGGGCGGCACAGATACGCAGTATTTT. Amino acid sequence: CASRWEQGGTDTQYF.

V is TRBV27 and J is TRBJ2-1; unclear D gene. With 0 bases removed from V and 5 bases from J, the gap between germline ends came to 5 bases. The CDR3 totals 13 residues. Per germline, CDR1 MNHEY and CDR2 SMNVEV (reference sequence). The CDR3 spells CASSLSLNNEQFF. The CDR3 DNA sequence: TGTGCCAGCAGTTTATCGCTAAACAATGAGCAGTTCTTC.

The V call is TRBV9, the J call TRBJ1-2; D is possibly TRBD1 (5 bases). The ends were cut back, 3 bases at V and 4 bases at J, with 10 bases in the middle. The CDR3 loop spans 13 amino acids. Germline V gene lookup returns CDR1 SGDLS and CDR2 YYNGEE. CDR3 DNA sequence: TGTGCCAGCAGCGCCCGGGGCGGCTATGGCTACACCTTC. Translation: CASSARGGYGYTF.

The gene calls are TRBV9 and TRBJ2-1, with D unresolved. The ends were cut back, 2 bases at V and 0 bases at J, with 12 bases in the middle. From germline, CDR1 is SGDLS and CDR2 YYNGEE. The CDR3 loop spans 16 amino acids. The CDR3 DNA is TGTGCCAGCAGCGTCGCCGGGCCCAGCTCCTACAATGAGCAGTTCTTC. Translation gives CASSVAGPSSYNEQFF.

The chain carries TRBV7-3 and TRBJ2-7, with a weak D call TRBD1 (6 bases). The CDR3 loop spans 15 amino acids. The V gene lost 3 bases and the J gene lost 1 base, with 13 bases spanning the gap. CDR1 SGHTA and CDR2 FQGTGA come from the germline V gene. The CDR3 spells CASSFNRDRSYEQYF. In DNA form, the CDR3 reads TGTGCCAGCAGCTTCAACAGGGATCGGTCCTACGAGCAGTACTTC.

The chain recombines TRBV2 with TRBJ2-3; perhaps TRBD1 as D (6 bases). V lost 2 bases, J lost 5 bases, and 8 bases lay in between. The germline V gene encodes CDR1 SNHLY and CDR2 FYNNEI. This CDR3 is built from 13 residues. CDR3 protein: CASSEWGRDTQYF. The CDR3 DNA reads TGTGCCAGCAGTGAATGGGGGCGAGATACGCAGTATTTT.